A selection of T cell receptor beta chains follows, all from one sample in a study of CD8 T cells in Susac syndrome. TCRdb itself ran the immunoSEQ multiplex PCR reads through MiXCR, one entry per CDR3 protein. The table has more than 100,000 distinct CDR3 sequences, 75% to 90% seen once. Material for sequencing was CD8+ T cells from PBMCs. All receptors come from a human donor with multiple sclerosis. The CDR3 runs from the conserved cysteine through the conserved F or W. A D gene is named only where the DNA matches it firmly. Clone size appears in some rows only: once, few, many, or a class for an expanded clone.

d_call j_call v_call clone_size cdr3_nt cdr3_aa
- TRBJ2-2 TRBV6-1 - TGTGCCAGCAGTGAAAGCATAGCTAGCGAAAACACCGGGGAGCTGTTTTTT CASSESIASENTGELFF
- TRBJ2-7 TRBV5-1 - TGCGCCAGCAGCTCCTACCTCGACAATGAGAAAATTGGGTCCTACGAGCAGTACTTC CASSSYLDNEKIGSYEQYF
TRBD1 TRBJ2-1 TRBV7-2 - TGTGCCAGCAGCCTAGCCCAGGGGGCCCCTTCCTACAATGAGCAGTTCTTC CASSLAQGAPSYNEQFF
- TRBJ2-1 TRBV19 - TGTGCCAGTAGTTTCAACCCTTTGGCGGATGAGCAGTTCTTC CASSFNPLADEQFF
TRBD2 TRBJ2-1 TRBV27 - TGTGCCAGCAGAAGTCTAGCGGGACTATACAATGAGCAGTTCTTC CASRSLAGLYNEQFF
- TRBJ1-1 TRBV19 - TGTGCCAGTTACGGACGGCTGAACACTGAAGCTTTCTTT CASYGRLNTEAFF
- TRBJ2-1 TRBV24-1 few TGTGCCACCAGTGATTTCGGGGGAGTCAATGAGCAGTTCTTC CATSDFGGVNEQFF
TRBD2 TRBJ2-1 TRBV7-9 once TGTGCCAGCAGCTTAGTGGGACTAGCGGACAATGAGCAGTTCTTC CASSLVGLADNEQFF
- TRBJ2-2 TRBV15 - TGTGCCACCAGCAGGGACCGGAGCACCGGGGAGCTGTTTTTT CATSRDRSTGELFF
- TRBJ1-1 TRBV24-1 - TGTGCCACCCGTCCCAGCTCGAACACTGAAGCTTTCTTT CATRPSSNTEAFF
- TRBJ1-4 TRBV27 - TGTGCCAGCAGTTTCCCAGGACTTGAACTGTTTTTT CASSFPGLELFF
TRBD1 TRBJ2-2 TRBV11-1 - TGTGCCAGCAGCTCTACGGGACAGCCAATCAAACAAGGCGGGGAGCTGTTTTTT CASSSTGQPIKQGGELFF
TRBD1 TRBJ1-1 TRBV5-1 few TGCGCCAGCAGCTTCTGGACAGGGAGACGGACTGAAGCTTTCTTT CASSFWTGRRTEAFF
- TRBJ2-4 TRBV4-1 - TGCGCCAGCAGCCAAGGACGCGGACCCCCTTGGGCGAGAGCCAAAAACATTCAGTACTTC CASSQGRGPPWARAKNIQYF
- TRBJ2-7 TRBV6-2/TRBV6-3 - TGTGCCAGCAGCATGGCGTGGGGGACCTTTTACGAGCAGTACTTC CASSMAWGTFYEQYF
- TRBJ1-4 TRBV5-1 few TGCGCCAGCAGCTTGGAGGGGAATCGACATGAAAAACTGTTTTTT CASSLEGNRHEKLFF
TRBD2 TRBJ2-1 TRBV15 - TGTGCCACCAGCAGTGACTTAGCGGGCTCCTACAATGAGCAGTTCTTC CATSSDLAGSYNEQFF
TRBD2 TRBJ2-1 TRBV9 - TGTGCCAGCAGCGTCAGGGGACTAGCGGGAGGTCTATCCTACAATGAGCAGTTCTTC CASSVRGLAGGLSYNEQFF
TRBD2 TRBJ2-1 TRBV12-3/TRBV12-4 - TGTGCCAGCAGTTTCAGGCTAGCGGGGGGGCCCTGGGCTAGGGGCCAGGCTAATGAGCAGTTCTTC CASSFRLAGGPWARGQANEQFF
- TRBJ2-7 TRBV7-8 few TGTGCCAGCAGCCCTAGGGGCGGATCCTACGAGCAGTACTTC CASSPRGGSYEQYF
TRBD2 TRBJ2-1 TRBV2 once TGTGCCAGCAGTGACCGTGGGGGGACTAGCGGGCTACCGAGCTCCTACAATGAGCAGTTCTTC CASSDRGGTSGLPSSYNEQFF
TRBD1 TRBJ1-1 TRBV6-1 - TGTGCCAGCAGTAAGGATCCCGGGACAGGGTTTAACACTGAAGCTTTCTTT CASSKDPGTGFNTEAFF
- TRBJ1-1 TRBV2 - TGTGCCAGCACTGTTTCAATTGGGGGGCGCACTGAAGCTTTCTTT CASTVSIGGRTEAFF
- TRBJ2-3 TRBV12-3/TRBV12-4 - TGTGCCAGCAGTTCCTCTGCCGGGGCAGAGTCCCTTAGCACAGATACGCAGTATTTT CASSSSAGAESLSTDTQYF
- TRBJ1-2 TRBV5-6 - TGTGCCAGCAGCTGGGCACAGGGAGGGGGCTACACCTTC CASSWAQGGGYTF
- TRBJ1-1 TRBV18 - TGTGCCAGCTCACCAGGGGAGGCGATGAACACTGAAGCTTTCTTT CASSPGEAMNTEAFF
- TRBJ2-4 TRBV7-9 - TGTGCCAGCAGCTTAGCGCCAGGGGGGCAAAACATTCAGTACTTC CASSLAPGGQNIQYF
- TRBJ1-4 TRBV6-5 - TGTGCCAGCAGTTCAACGATGGATAACAAGGGAACTAATGAAAAACTGTTTTTT CASSSTMDNKGTNEKLFF
- TRBJ2-7 TRBV5-4 - TGTGCCAGCAGCTTCGGTAGCGAGGATTACGAGCAGTACTTC CASSFGSEDYEQYF
TRBD1 TRBJ1-1 TRBV27 - TGTGCCAGCAGCCTTAGACAGGGGGGGACTGAAGCTTTCTTT CASSLRQGGTEAFF
- TRBJ2-7 TRBV27 - TGTGCCAGCAGTTTAGTCGGCGCCCCTTCCTACGAGCAGTACTTC CASSLVGAPSYEQYF
- TRBJ2-1 TRBV18 - TGTGCCAGCTCTCACTTCTTTACCTCCTACAATGAGCAGTTCTTC CASSHFFTSYNEQFF
- TRBJ1-1 TRBV24-1 - TGTGCCACCAGTGTGGACGGACTAGAGGCTTTCTTT CATSVDGLEAFF
- TRBJ1-6 TRBV7-9 - TGTGCCAGCAGCTATACCGACACGTATAATTCACCCCTCCACTTT CASSYTDTYNSPLHF
- TRBJ2-2 TRBV27 - TGTGCCCGCAGTTCTGCGGGGGGGGAGCTGTTTTTT CARSSAGGELFF
- TRBJ2-7 TRBV24-1 - TGTGCCACCAGTGATTCGACAGAACCCTCCTACGAGCAGTACTTC CATSDSTEPSYEQYF
- TRBJ2-3 TRBV7-2 few TGTGCCAGCAGCTTAGACAGCACAGATACGCAGTATTTT CASSLDSTDTQYF
- TRBJ2-2 TRBV7-9 - TGTGCCAGCAGCTTAGGGGAGGTGAACACCGGGGAGCTGTTTTTT CASSLGEVNTGELFF
TRBD1 TRBJ1-5 TRBV12-3/TRBV12-4 - TGTGCCAGCAGCGTAGGGACAGGCAATCAGCCCCAGCATTTT CASSVGTGNQPQHF
- TRBJ1-2 TRBV24-1 - TGTGCCACCAGTGACCTACTTCTTGGCTACACCTTC CATSDLLLGYTF
- TRBJ1-1 TRBV11-2 - TGTGCCAGCAGCGGGACGGACTCCTTGTTGGCTTTCTTT CASSGTDSLLAFF
TRBD1 TRBJ2-3 TRBV2 - TGTGCCAGCAGTGAGTCGCAACGGGACAGGGGTTTGTATACGCAGTATTTT CASSESQRDRGLYTQYF
- TRBJ1-5 TRBV30 - TGTGCCTGGAGTGTACTCAACAGGGAAAATCAGCCCCAGCATTTT CAWSVLNRENQPQHF
- TRBJ1-6 TRBV3-1 - TGTGCCAGCAGCCAAGTGAGGACCTTCAGGACCTATAATTCACCCCTCCACTTT CASSQVRTFRTYNSPLHF
- TRBJ1-1 TRBV6-2/TRBV6-3 - TGTGCCAGCAGTTACTCTGGCAGGTTCACTGAAGCTTTCTTT CASSYSGRFTEAFF
- TRBJ2-2 TRBV5-6 once TGTGCCAGCAGCTTGGCAAACGCCGGGGAGCTGTTTTTT CASSLANAGELFF
TRBD2 TRBJ2-1 TRBV30 - TGTGCCTGGAGTGTACGGGGGGGCCCAGAGCAGTTCTTC CAWSVRGGPEQFF
- TRBJ1-2 TRBV27 - TGTGCCAGCAGTGAGGCCAGAAACTATGGCTACACCTTC CASSEARNYGYTF
- TRBJ1-3 TRBV19 - TGTGCCAGTCTGTCTTTCGGGGACACCATATATTTT CASLSFGDTIYF
- TRBJ2-2 TRBV7-6 once TGTGCCAGCCAGCAGCTTATGACAGGGGAGCTGTTTTTT CASQQLMTGELFF
- TRBJ2-3 TRBV10-2 - TGCGCCAGCGACGGGGGACGGCCAGATACGCAGTATTTT CASDGGRPDTQYF
- TRBJ2-3 TRBV5-8 - TGTGCCAGCAGGGCTACAGATACGCAGTATTTT CASRATDTQYF
TRBD1 TRBJ2-1 TRBV10-3 - TGTGCCATCAGTGACCTAGGGGTTGGACAGGTTTGGAATGAGCAGTTCTTC CAISDLGVGQVWNEQFF
- TRBJ1-2 TRBV5-1 - TGCGCCAGCTTGGGACTATGGTATGGCTACACCTTC CASLGLWYGYTF
- TRBJ1-4 TRBV3-1 - TGTGCCAGCAGCCAAGCGAAGGAGCATAATGAAAAACTGTTTTTT CASSQAKEHNEKLFF